Following are 13 T cell receptor beta chains from one sample sequenced in a study of blood T cells in healthy people across ages. Sample-barcoded 5' priming and a J-beta primer mix drove a second PCR of 7 to 11 cycles. MiXCR, applied by TCRdb to the 5' RACE reads, yields one record per CDR3 protein. In the table there are about 1,600,000 distinct CDR3 sequences, about 43% of which are singletons. The material sequenced was blood. The receptors were gathered from a woman aged 18-29 years in good health.

Concerning this clonotype: Relative to the germline gene, one junction end is altered; a read error may explain this. The rearrangement uses TRBV3-1 and TRBJ2-7, with 10 bases fitting TRBD1. Germline loops: CDR1 LGHDT, CDR2 YNNKEL (reference sequence). The length of the CDR3 is 14 residues. This CDR3 is CACSHGQGGYEQYF. CDR3 DNA: TGTGCCTGCAGCCATGGACAGGGGGGATACGAGCAGTACTTC.

The chain is built from TRBV7-9 and TRBJ2-1; D is possibly TRBD2 (6 bases). Germline V gene lookup returns CDR1 SEHNR and CDR2 FQNEAQ (reference sequence). The CDR3 consists of 16 residues. V was shortened by 5 bases and J by 2 bases, with 16 bases between the two germline ends. CDR3 sequence (DNA): TGTGCCAGCAGCCCTCGCGGGACGGCAACCTACAATGAGCAGTTCTTC. This encodes CASSPRGTATYNEQFF. The complete variable domain, with remaining parts taken from reference TRBV7-9 and TRBJ2-1, reads DTGVSQNPRHKITKRGQNVTFRCDPISEHNRLYWYRQTLGQGPEFLTYFQNEAQLEKSRLLSDRFSAERPKGSFSTLEIQRTEQGDSAMYLCASSPRGTATYNEQFFGPGTRLTVL.

The genes are TRBV20-1 and TRBJ2-1, with D unresolved. Germline-derived CDR1 and CDR2 are DFQATT and SNEGSKA (reference sequence). This CDR3 has 13 residues. V was pared by 3 bases and J by 1 base, with 7 bases between. CDR3 DNA: TGCAGTGCTAGTACCCTGTCCTACAATGAGCAGTTCTTC. Translation gives CSASTLSYNEQFF.

The chain couples TRBV27 to TRBJ1-2; 8 bases agree with TRBD1. Germline CDR1 MNHEY, CDR2 SMNVEV (reference sequence). Trimming removed 5 bases from V and 7 bases from J; junction bases left unmatched: 6. The CDR3 extends over 13 amino acids. CDR3 loop: CASSTTGVGGYTF. CDR3 nucleotide sequence: TGTGCCAGCAGTACGACAGGGGTCGGTGGCTACACCTTC.

The chain uses TRBV29-1 and TRBJ2-1; D assignment may be TRBD1 or TRBD2 (5 bases each). From germline, CDR1 is SQVTM and CDR2 ANQGSEA. The V end was cut by 7 bases, the J end by 4 bases, with 20 bases between. This CDR3 is 15 amino acids long. CDR3 protein: CSGMPGPLLYNEQFF. Written as DNA, the CDR3 is TGCAGCGGTATGCCGGGACCTCTCCTTTACAATGAGCAGTTCTTC.

In this sample, this clonotype turned up a few times. The genes are TRBV12-3 or TRBV12-4 and TRBJ1-1, with D perhaps matching TRBD1 (5 bases). The CDR3 runs 14 residues. Trimming cost V 5 bases and J 0 bases, with 10 bases left between them. The CDR3 DNA sequence: TGTGCCAGCAGTGCCAGGGCGTTGAACACTGAAGCTTTCTTT. Translation: CASSARALNTEAFF.

This clonotype showed up just a few times. V gene TRBV29-1 combines with J gene TRBJ2-7, with 8 bases matching TRBD2. The CDR3 runs 15 residues. The junction had 5 bases not matched to a gene; V was cut back by 1 base and J by 0 bases. Germline CDR1 reads SQVTM; CDR2 reads ANQGSEA. The DNA for the CDR3 is TGCAGCGTTGAAGTAACCGGGACTAGCTCCTACGAGCAGTACTTC. Translating it yields CSVEVTGTSSYEQYF.

The rearrangement joins TRBV20-1 to TRBJ2-1; unclear D gene. The V gene's germline CDR1 is DFQATT and CDR2 SNEGSKA (reference sequence). V lost 3 bases, J lost 7 bases, and 13 bases lay in between. The CDR3 extends over 13 amino acids. The CDR3 protein is CSASPPKVNEQFF. The CDR3 bases are TGCAGTGCTAGCCCGCCCAAGGTTAATGAGCAGTTCTTC.

The V call is TRBV10-3, the J call TRBJ1-1; 7 nucleotides align to TRBD1. The CDR3 runs 15 residues. Losses at the gene ends were 3 bases for V and 5 bases for J; bases not matched to a gene: 9. Per the germline V gene, CDR1 is ENHRY and CDR2 is SYGVKD. CDR3 loop: CAISELTGRVTEAFF. Here the CDR3 DNA reads TGTGCCATCAGTGAATTGACAGGGCGGGTGACTGAAGCTTTCTTT.

The CDR3 sequence is CASSLILSGPNIQYF. CDR3 in DNA: TGTGCCAGCAGTTTAATCCTCTCGGGCCCAAACATTCAGTACTTC. The chain couples TRBV12-3 or TRBV12-4 to TRBJ2-7; D is undetermined. The last part of the DNA fits TRBJ2-4 better; the J call may be wrong. The length of the CDR3 is 15 residues.

This chain connects TRBV6-6 to TRBJ1-1, with 7 bases that match TRBD1. V was clipped by 7 bases and J by 0 bases; unmatched bases: 8. CDR3 length: 15 residues. Germline V gene lookup returns CDR1 MNHNY and CDR2 SVGAGI (reference sequence). The CDR3 spells CASTSATGLNTEAFF. The CDR3 nucleotides are TGTGCCAGCACCTCCGCGACAGGGTTGAACACTGAAGCTTTCTTT.

This chain joins TRBV29-1 and TRBJ1-2; D ambiguous. Germline loops: CDR1 SQVTM, CDR2 ANQGSEA. This CDR3 spans 13 amino acids. Trimming took 2 bases from V and 2 from J, leaving 9 bases between them. The CDR3 spells CSVEWARNYGYTF. The CDR3 DNA sequence: TGCAGCGTTGAATGGGCCAGAAACTATGGCTACACCTTC.

Here the CDR3 reads CASSLLFGGSIPYEQYF. Here the CDR3 DNA reads TGTGCCAGCAGCTTGTTGTTTGGCGGGAGTATCCCCTACGAGCAGTACTTC. The V and J genes are TRBV7-8 and TRBJ2-7; 7 bases are shared with TRBD2. Germline CDR1 is SGHVS and CDR2 is FQNEAQ. CDR3 length: 17 amino acids. The trim removed 3 bases at V and 2 bases at J, leaving 13 bases unmatched.